Shown below are 27 T cell receptor beta chains from a single sample sequenced in a study of blood T cell repertoires in COVID-19. The table came from immunoSEQ multiplex PCR; TCRdb's copy has only in-frame clones and leaves some out. The sample lists more than 200,000 clones, approximately 91% occurring once. Sequenced sample: peripheral blood. All receptors derive from a woman in her fifties or sixties with acute or convalescent COVID-19.

V and J are TRBV5-1 and TRBJ2-1; 7 bases map to TRBD1. V shed 7 bases and J 10 bases; nucleotides not matched to a gene: 17. The CDR3 consists of 15 residues. Germline assignment: CDR1 SGHRS and CDR2 YFSETQ. CDR3 nucleotides: TGCGCCAGCTCCTATACCGGGACAGCGACCCGGGAGCAGTTCTTC. It codes for CASSYTGTATREQFF.

This chain connects TRBV12-5 to TRBJ2-1; D might be TRBD1 (6 bases). CDR3 length equals 13 residues. V was shortened by 4 bases and J by 5 bases, with 9 bases between the two germline ends. Germline V gene data show CDR1 as LGHNT and CDR2 as FRNRAP. The CDR3 loop is CASGSGQNNEQFF. CDR3 coding DNA: TGTGCTAGTGGTTCCGGACAGAACAATGAGCAGTTCTTC.

The V and J genes are TRBV27 and TRBJ2-3; 10 bases line up with TRBD1. Germline V gene lookup returns CDR1 MNHEY and CDR2 SMNVEV (reference sequence). This CDR3 has 15 residues. The ends lost 8 bases at V and 5 bases at J; junction bases unmatched: 10. The CDR3 bases are TGTGCCAGCTCAAGACAGGGGGCGCGGATAGATACGCAGTATTTT. Translated, it gives CASSRQGARIDTQYF.

J is TRBJ1-2 and V is TRBV5-8, with 10 bases that match TRBD1. V trimming: 3 bases; J trimming: 0 bases; junction bases outside the gene matches: 8. The germline CDR1 and CDR2 sequences are SGHTS and YDEGEE. The CDR3 totals 17 residues. Here the CDR3 reads CASSSDRGRKANYGYTF. The CDR3 DNA reads TGTGCCAGCAGCTCAGACAGGGGGCGAAAAGCTAACTATGGCTACACCTTC.

V gene TRBV19 combines with J gene TRBJ1-2, with unresolved D. V lost 4 bases and J lost 4, with 13 bases in between. The length of the CDR3 is 14 residues. The germline V gene encodes CDR1 LNHDA and CDR2 SQIVND (reference sequence). CDR3 sequence reads: CASSKGGSGYGYTF. In DNA, the CDR3 is TGTGCCAGTAGTAAAGGTGGGAGCGGCTATGGCTACACCTTC.

The rearrangement joins TRBV10-1 to TRBJ1-4; D may be TRBD1 (6 bases). Trimming removed 6 bases from V and 0 bases from J, with 11 bases in between. CDR1 is WNHNN, CDR2 SYGVQD, per germline (reference sequence). The CDR3 covers 15 residues. The CDR3 DNA reads as TGCGCCAGCAGCAGGTCAGGGGCAACTAATGAAAAACTGTTTTTT. It encodes CASSRSGATNEKLFF.

The CDR3 sequence is CASSLLTGGGTGELFF. DNA of the CDR3: TGTGCCAGCAGTTTGTTAACAGGGGGCGGGACCGGGGAGCTGTTTTTT. The rearrangement joins TRBV6-5 to TRBJ2-2, with 9 bases that match TRBD1. This CDR3 spans 16 amino acids. Trimming cost V 4 bases and J 5 bases; bases outside gene matches: 8. Germline loops: CDR1 MNHEY, CDR2 SVGAGI.

This clone was detected a few times. The chain joins TRBV5-5 to TRBJ2-2; no clear D gene. The CDR3 sequence is 16 residues long. V was clipped by 0 bases and J by 0 bases, with 9 bases between them. From germline, CDR1 is SGHKS and CDR2 YYEKEE (reference sequence). The CDR3 sequence: CASSLARVTNTGELFF. CDR3 coding DNA: TGTGCCAGCAGCTTGGCCCGGGTCACGAACACCGGGGAGCTGTTTTTT.

V usage is TRBV19 and J usage is TRBJ2-7; 11 bases fit TRBD1. Losses at the gene ends were 4 bases for V and 3 bases for J; bases not matched to a gene: 5. From germline, CDR1 is LNHDA and CDR2 SQIVND (reference sequence). This CDR3 comprises 15 residues. The CDR3 loop is CASSTGTGGVYEQYF. CDR3 nucleotides: TGTGCCAGTAGTACCGGGACAGGGGGGGTCTACGAGCAGTACTTC.

The chain uses TRBV11-2 and TRBJ1-6; TRBD1 matches at 7 bases. The length of the CDR3 is 17 residues. The germline CDR1 and CDR2 sequences are SGHAT and FQNNGV. The trim removed 5 bases at V and 5 bases at J, leaving 12 bases unmatched. CDR3 in amino acids: CASSPTRGDRDNSPLHF. The CDR3 bases are TGTGCCAGCAGCCCTACGAGGGGTGACAGGGATAATTCACCCCTCCACTTT. The full variable domain, rest sourced from reference TRBV11-2 and TRBJ1-6, is EAGVAQSPRYKIIEKRQSVAFWCNPISGHATLYWYQQILGQGPKLLIQFQNNGVVDDSQLPKDRFSAERLKGVDSTLKIQPAKLEDSAVYLCASSPTRGDRDNSPLHFGNGTRLTVT.

The J gene is TRBJ2-1, the V gene TRBV6-2 or TRBV6-3, with TRBD2 identical over 12 bases. V lost 4 bases, J lost 13 bases, and 8 bases stayed unmatched. CDR1 MNHEY and CDR2 SVGEGT come from the germline V gene. This CDR3 contains 14 residues. CDR3 sequence: CASSFGLAGTPQFF. DNA of the CDR3: TGTGCCAGCAGTTTCGGACTAGCGGGAACGCCACAGTTCTTC.

The CDR3 nucleotides are TGTGCCAGCAGGACCGGGACATCTAACACTGAAGCTTTCTTT. Translation gives CASRTGTSNTEAFF. The J gene is TRBJ1-1, the V gene TRBV28; D may be TRBD1 (6 bases). The CDR3 is 14 amino acids. Germline V gene lookup returns CDR1 MDHEN and CDR2 SYDVKM. Deletions cut 6 bases from V and 2 bases from J, with 13 bases between.

The genes are TRBV6-1 and TRBJ2-1; D uncertain. Germline V gene sequence: CDR1 MNHNS, CDR2 SASEGT. The CDR3 loop spans 14 amino acids. The V end was cut by 2 bases, the J end by 5 bases, with 10 bases between. The CDR3 region is CASSERGVNNEQFF. The CDR3 DNA sequence: TGTGCCAGCAGTGAACGCGGCGTCAACAATGAGCAGTTCTTC.

The chain joins TRBV12-3 or TRBV12-4 to TRBJ2-7; 8 bases are a match to TRBD1. J was trimmed by 5 bases and V by 6 bases; bases with no gene match: 6. The CDR3 loop spans 13 amino acids. The CDR3: CASRPQGVDEQYF. The CDR3, as DNA: TGTGCCAGCAGACCACAGGGGGTTGACGAGCAGTACTTC.

V usage is TRBV19 and J usage is TRBJ1-2; tentatively, D is TRBD1 (5 bases). Trimming took off 6 bases at V and 0 bases at J, with 17 bases between the two ends. There are 16 residues in the CDR3. The germline gives CDR1 LNHDA, CDR2 SQIVND (reference sequence). The CDR3 DNA sequence: TGTGCCAGTAGGGAAGAACAGGTCCCTGCTAACTATGGCTACACCTTC. This gives the protein CASREEQVPANYGYTF. Filled out from reference TRBV19 and TRBJ1-2, the complete variable domain reads DGGITQSPKYLFRKEGQNVTLSCEQNLNHDAMYWYRQDPGQGLRLIYYSQIVNDFQKGDIAEGYSVSREKKESFPLTVTSAQKNPTAFYLCASREEQVPANYGYTFGSGTRLTVV.

This clone was seen once. This chain links TRBV24-1 with TRBJ1-1; no clear D. Trimming shortened V by 7 bases and J by 0 bases, and 8 bases separated the two germline ends. Germline CDR1 KGHDR, CDR2 SFDVKD. The CDR3 loop spans 13 amino acids. CDR3 coding DNA: TGTGCCACCAGAAACAGCCTGAACACTGAAGCTTTCTTT. Amino acid sequence: CATRNSLNTEAFF.

The CDR3 DNA is TGCGCCAGCAGTCGGGGACAGGCCCCGGAAAAACTGTTTTTT. This encodes CASSRGQAPEKLFF. V and J are TRBV10-2 and TRBJ1-4; the match to TRBD1 covers 8 bases. CDR3 size: 14 residues. Germline V gives CDR1 WSHSY, CDR2 SAAADI. V dropped 5 bases and J dropped 8; count of bases not matched to a gene: 7.

V usage is TRBV10-3 and J usage is TRBJ1-1; tentative D call: TRBD1 (6 bases). Germline V gene lookup returns CDR1 ENHRY and CDR2 SYGVKD. V dropped 4 bases and J dropped 3 bases, with 12 bases sitting between them. The CDR3 runs to 14 residues. As DNA, the CDR3 is TGTGCCATCAGTGGCATTCAGGGGTACACTGAAGCTTTCTTT. This gives the protein CAISGIQGYTEAFF.

This chain connects TRBV30 to TRBJ1-2; no clear D. Germline V lookup: CDR1 GTSNPN, CDR2 SVGIG (reference sequence). This CDR3 has 11 amino acids. Trimming took 3 bases from V and 8 from J, leaving 10 bases between them. CDR3 nucleotide sequence: TGTGCCTGGAGCAGAGGCTTCGGCTACACCTTC. Its translation is CAWSRGFGYTF. Together with reference TRBV30 and TRBJ1-2, the CDR3 gives the full variable domain: SQTIHQWPATLVQPVGSPLSLECTVEGTSNPNLYWYRQAAGRGLQLLFYSVGIGQISSEVPQNLSASRPQDRQFILSSKKLLLSDSGFYLCAWSRGFGYTFGSGTRLTVV.

The genes are TRBV28 and TRBJ1-3, with 7 nucleotides matching TRBD1. Germline CDR1 and CDR2: MDHEN and SYDVKM. The CDR3 is made up of 17 amino acids. V trimming: 8 bases; J trimming: 1 base; junction bases outside the gene matches: 14. The CDR3 region has the DNA TGTGCCAGCCGACGAGACAGGGTTATAGCTTCTGGAAACACCATATATTTT. Amino acid sequence: CASRRDRVIASGNTIYF.

The chain has TRBV5-1 and TRBJ1-3, with 7 nucleotides matching TRBD1. The V gene's germline CDR1 is SGHRS and CDR2 YFSETQ. The CDR3 spans 16 residues. With V trimmed by 3 bases and J by 4 bases, 10 bases remained unmatched. In DNA form, the CDR3 reads TGCGCCAGCAGCTCATCTGGCCGGGACAGAGGAAACACCATATATTTT. This gives the protein CASSSSGRDRGNTIYF.

V gene TRBV19 combines with J gene TRBJ1-1; a weak D match, TRBD1 (6 bases). The CDR3 runs to 16 residues. From germline, CDR1 is LNHDA and CDR2 SQIVND (reference sequence). V lost 3 bases, J lost 0 bases, and 14 bases lay in between. Here the CDR3 DNA reads TGTGCCAGTAGTATGGCGGCCGGACAGATGAACACTGAAGCTTTCTTT. It yields the protein CASSMAAGQMNTEAFF.

The gene calls are TRBV27 and TRBJ2-3; 8 bases align to TRBD2. Per germline, CDR1 MNHEY and CDR2 SMNVEV (reference sequence). The CDR3 is 16 amino acids. The trim removed 5 bases at V and 4 bases at J, leaving 11 bases unmatched. CDR3: CASSPQERGWADTQYF. The CDR3 region has the DNA TGTGCCAGCAGTCCCCAAGAGCGGGGGTGGGCAGATACGCAGTATTTT.

The chain links TRBV19 to TRBJ1-5; 7 bases line up with TRBD1. The CDR3 is 14 amino acids. Per the germline V gene, CDR1 is LNHDA and CDR2 is SQIVND (reference sequence). J was trimmed by 0 bases and V by 8 bases; bases with no gene match: 4. The CDR3 loop reads CASFRTGSNQPQHF. The CDR3 nucleotides read TGTGCCAGTTTCAGGACAGGTAGCAATCAGCCCCAGCATTTT.

V gene TRBV9 combines with J gene TRBJ1-5; D ambiguous. Trimming removed 1 base at V and 4 bases at J, with 9 bases between. The CDR3 has 14 amino acids. Germline V gives CDR1 SGDLS, CDR2 YYNGEE. CDR3 DNA sequence: TGTGCCAGCAGCGTACACAGTGAGAATCAGCCCCAGCATTTT. Translation: CASSVHSENQPQHF.

The chain uses TRBV6-2 or TRBV6-3 and TRBJ1-5; 7 bases line up with TRBD1. V was clipped by 4 bases and J by 6 bases; unmatched bases: 6. The CDR3 spans 14 residues. The germline V gene encodes CDR1 MNHEY and CDR2 SVGEGT. The CDR3 region has the DNA TGTGCCAGCAGTTTTCTAGGGGGCCGTCAGCCCCAGCATTTT. Amino acid sequence: CASSFLGGRQPQHF.

CDR3 bases: TGTGCCAGCAGCTTAGCTCACTTATTGAACACTGAAGCTTTCTTT. It translates to CASSLAHLLNTEAFF. The chain recombines TRBV7-9 with TRBJ1-1; D remains ambiguous. CDR1 and CDR2 from the germline V gene are SEHNR and FQNEAQ (reference sequence). The CDR3 contains 15 residues. V gave up 0 bases and J gave up 0 bases, with 8 bases separating them. Using reference TRBV7-9 and TRBJ1-1 for the parts outside the CDR3, the full variable domain is DTGVSQNPRHKITKRGQNVTFRCDPISEHNRLYWYRQTLGQGPEFLTYFQNEAQLEKSRLLSDRFSAERPKGSFSTLEIQRTEQGDSAMYLCASSLAHLLNTEAFFGQGTRLTVV.